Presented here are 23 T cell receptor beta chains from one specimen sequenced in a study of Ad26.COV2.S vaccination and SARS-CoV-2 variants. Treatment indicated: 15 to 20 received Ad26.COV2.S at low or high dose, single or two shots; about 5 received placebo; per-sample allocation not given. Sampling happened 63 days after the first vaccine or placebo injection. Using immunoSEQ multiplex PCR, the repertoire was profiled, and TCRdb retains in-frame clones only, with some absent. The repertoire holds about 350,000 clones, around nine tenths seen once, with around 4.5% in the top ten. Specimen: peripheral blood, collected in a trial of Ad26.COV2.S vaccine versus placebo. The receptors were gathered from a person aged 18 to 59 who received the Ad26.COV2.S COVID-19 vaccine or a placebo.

CDR3 DNA sequence: TGCGCCAGCAGCTTCAATAGAAGGGAGCAGCCCCAGCATTTT. It specifies CASSFNRREQPQHF. This chain links TRBV5-1 with TRBJ1-5; D not certain. Germline V gene data show CDR1 as SGHRS and CDR2 as YFSETQ. V gave up 2 bases and J gave up 7 bases, with 13 bases separating them. The CDR3 contains 14 residues.

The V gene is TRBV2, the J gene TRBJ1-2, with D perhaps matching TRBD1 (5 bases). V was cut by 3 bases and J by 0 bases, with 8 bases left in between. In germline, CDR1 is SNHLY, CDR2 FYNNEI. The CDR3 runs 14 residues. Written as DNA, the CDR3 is TGTGCCAGCAGTGAGGGAGGGGCTAACTATGGCTACACCTTC. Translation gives CASSEGGANYGYTF.

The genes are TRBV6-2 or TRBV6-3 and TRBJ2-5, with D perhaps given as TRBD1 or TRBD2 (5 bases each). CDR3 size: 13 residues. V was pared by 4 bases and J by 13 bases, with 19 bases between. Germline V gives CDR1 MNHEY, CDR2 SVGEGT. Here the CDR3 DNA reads TGTGCCAGCAGTTCCGGGACCCACCCTCGGGCGTACTTC. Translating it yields CASSSGTHPRAYF.

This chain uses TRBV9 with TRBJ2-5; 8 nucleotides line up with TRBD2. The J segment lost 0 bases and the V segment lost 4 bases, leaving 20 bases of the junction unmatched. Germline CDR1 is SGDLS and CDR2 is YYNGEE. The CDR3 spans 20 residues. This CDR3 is CASSPALAGVNGVNQETQYF. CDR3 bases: TGTGCCAGCAGCCCGGCCCTAGCGGGCGTTAATGGGGTCAACCAAGAGACCCAGTACTTC.

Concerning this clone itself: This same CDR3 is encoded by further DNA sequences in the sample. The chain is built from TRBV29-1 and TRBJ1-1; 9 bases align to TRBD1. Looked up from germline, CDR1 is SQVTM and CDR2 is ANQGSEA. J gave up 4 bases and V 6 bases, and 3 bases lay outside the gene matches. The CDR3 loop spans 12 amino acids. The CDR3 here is CSVDRGGTEAFF. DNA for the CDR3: TGCAGCGTGGACAGGGGAGGCACTGAAGCTTTCTTT.

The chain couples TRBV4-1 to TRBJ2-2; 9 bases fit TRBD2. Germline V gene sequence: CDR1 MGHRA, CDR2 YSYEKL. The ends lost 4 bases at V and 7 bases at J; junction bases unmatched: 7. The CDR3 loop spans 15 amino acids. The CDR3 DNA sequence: TGCGCCAGCAGCCCAATAGCGGGAGCGGTCGGGGAGCTGTTTTTT. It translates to CASSPIAGAVGELFF.

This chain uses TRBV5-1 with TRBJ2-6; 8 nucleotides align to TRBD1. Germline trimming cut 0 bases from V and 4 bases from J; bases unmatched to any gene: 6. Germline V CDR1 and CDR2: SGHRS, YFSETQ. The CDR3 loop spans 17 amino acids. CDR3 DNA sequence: TGCGCCAGCAGCTTGGCTGGGACAGGAACAGGGGCCAACGTCCTGACTTTC. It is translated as CASSLAGTGTGANVLTF.

The CDR3 sequence is CASSTGLILPDTQYF. The CDR3 DNA reads TGTGCCAGTAGCACCGGGCTCATTCTCCCAGATACGCAGTATTTT. This chain uses TRBV19 with TRBJ2-3; D is unresolved. The CDR3 covers 15 residues. V was cut by 6 bases and J by 4 bases, with 17 bases left in between. Germline CDR1 and CDR2: LNHDA and SQIVND (reference sequence).

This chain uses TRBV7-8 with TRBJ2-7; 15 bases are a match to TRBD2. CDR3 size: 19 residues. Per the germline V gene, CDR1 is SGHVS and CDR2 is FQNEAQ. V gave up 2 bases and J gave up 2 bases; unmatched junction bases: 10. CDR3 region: CASSLPGTSGGSPAYEQYF. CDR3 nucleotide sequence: TGTGCCAGCAGCTTACCCGGGACTAGCGGGGGGTCCCCGGCCTACGAGCAGTACTTC.

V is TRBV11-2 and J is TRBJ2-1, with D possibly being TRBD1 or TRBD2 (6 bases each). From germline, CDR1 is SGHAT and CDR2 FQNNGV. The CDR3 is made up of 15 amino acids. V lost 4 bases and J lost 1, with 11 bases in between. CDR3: CASSSTGGSYNEQFF. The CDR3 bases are TGTGCCAGCAGCTCGACAGGAGGGTCCTACAATGAGCAGTTCTTC. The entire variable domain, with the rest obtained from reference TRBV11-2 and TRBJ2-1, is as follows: EAGVAQSPRYKIIEKRQSVAFWCNPISGHATLYWYQQILGQGPKLLIQFQNNGVVDDSQLPKDRFSAERLKGVDSTLKIQPAKLEDSAVYLCASSSTGGSYNEQFFGPGTRLTVL.

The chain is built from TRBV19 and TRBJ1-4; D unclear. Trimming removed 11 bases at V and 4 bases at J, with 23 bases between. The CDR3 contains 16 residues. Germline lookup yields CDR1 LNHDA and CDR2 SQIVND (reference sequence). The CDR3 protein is CAAGPNEVLSNEKLFF. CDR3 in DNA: TGTGCCGCCGGACCTAACGAGGTGTTGAGTAATGAAAAACTGTTTTTT.

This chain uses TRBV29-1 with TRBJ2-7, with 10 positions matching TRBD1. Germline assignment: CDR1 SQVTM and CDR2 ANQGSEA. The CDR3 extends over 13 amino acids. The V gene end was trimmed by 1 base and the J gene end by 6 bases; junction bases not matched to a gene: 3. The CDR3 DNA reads TGCAGCGTTGAAGGGACAGGGGGTCGCGAGCAGTACTTC. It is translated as CSVEGTGGREQYF.

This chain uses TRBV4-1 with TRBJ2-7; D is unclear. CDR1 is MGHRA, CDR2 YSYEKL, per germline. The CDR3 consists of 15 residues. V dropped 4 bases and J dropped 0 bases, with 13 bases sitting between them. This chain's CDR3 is CASSLAWVSSYEQYF. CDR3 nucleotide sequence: TGCGCCAGCAGCCTAGCTTGGGTAAGCTCCTACGAGCAGTACTTC.

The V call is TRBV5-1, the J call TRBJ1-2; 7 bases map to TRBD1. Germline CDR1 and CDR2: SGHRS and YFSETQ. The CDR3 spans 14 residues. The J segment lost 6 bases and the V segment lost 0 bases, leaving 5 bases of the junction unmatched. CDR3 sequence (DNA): TGCGCCAGCAGCTTGGGCGACAGGGCGGATGGCTACACCTTC. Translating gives CASSLGDRADGYTF.

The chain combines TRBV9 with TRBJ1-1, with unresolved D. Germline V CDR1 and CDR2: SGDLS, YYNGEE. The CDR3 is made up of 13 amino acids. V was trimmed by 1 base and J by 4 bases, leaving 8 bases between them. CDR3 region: CASSVTATTEAFF. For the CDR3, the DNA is TGTGCCAGCAGCGTAACTGCAACCACTGAAGCTTTCTTT.

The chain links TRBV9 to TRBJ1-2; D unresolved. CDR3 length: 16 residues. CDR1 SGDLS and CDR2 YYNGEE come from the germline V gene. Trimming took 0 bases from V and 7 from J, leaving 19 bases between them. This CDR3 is CASSVAPEGLTVGYTF. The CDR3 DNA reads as TGTGCCAGCAGCGTAGCCCCGGAAGGTTTAACGGTTGGCTACACCTTC.

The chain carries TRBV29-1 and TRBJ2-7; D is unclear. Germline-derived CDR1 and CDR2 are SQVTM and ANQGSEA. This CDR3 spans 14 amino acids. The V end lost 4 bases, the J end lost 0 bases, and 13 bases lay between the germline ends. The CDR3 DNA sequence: TGCAGCGTTGCTCCCACGCTAACCTCCTACGAGCAGTACTTC. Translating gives CSVAPTLTSYEQYF.

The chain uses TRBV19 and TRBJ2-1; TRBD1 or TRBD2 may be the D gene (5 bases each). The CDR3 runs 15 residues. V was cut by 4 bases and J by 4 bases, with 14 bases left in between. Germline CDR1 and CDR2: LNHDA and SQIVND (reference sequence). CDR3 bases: TGTGCCAGTAGTACTCCAGACAGAGGGTACAATGAGCAGTTCTTC. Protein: CASSTPDRGYNEQFF.

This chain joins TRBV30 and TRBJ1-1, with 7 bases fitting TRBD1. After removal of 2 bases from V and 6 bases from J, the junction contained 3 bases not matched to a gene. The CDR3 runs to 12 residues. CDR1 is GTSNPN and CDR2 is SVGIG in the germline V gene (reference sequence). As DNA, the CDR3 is TGTGCCTGGAGTTACAGGGGCTCTGAAGCTTTCTTT. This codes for CAWSYRGSEAFF.

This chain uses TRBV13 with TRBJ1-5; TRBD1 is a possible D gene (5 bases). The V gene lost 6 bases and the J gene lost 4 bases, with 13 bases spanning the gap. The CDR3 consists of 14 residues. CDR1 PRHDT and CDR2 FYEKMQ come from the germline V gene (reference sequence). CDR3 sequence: CASSLRGQNQPQHF. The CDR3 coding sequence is TGTGCCAGCAGTTTAAGGGGCCAGAATCAGCCCCAGCATTTT.

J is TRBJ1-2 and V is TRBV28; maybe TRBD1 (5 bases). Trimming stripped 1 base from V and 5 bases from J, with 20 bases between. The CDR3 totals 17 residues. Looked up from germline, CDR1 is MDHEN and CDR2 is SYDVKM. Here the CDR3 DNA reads TGTGCCAGCAGTTTATTAAGTAAGCAGGGAAGAAGGTATGGCTACACCTTC. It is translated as CASSLLSKQGRRYGYTF.

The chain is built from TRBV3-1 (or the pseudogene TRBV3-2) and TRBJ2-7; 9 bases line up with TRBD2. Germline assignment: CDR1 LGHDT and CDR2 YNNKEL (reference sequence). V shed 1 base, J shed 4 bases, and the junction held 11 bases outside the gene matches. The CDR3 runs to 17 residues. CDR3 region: CASSQGPPGSGGYEQYF. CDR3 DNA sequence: TGTGCCAGCAGCCAAGGCCCTCCCGGGAGCGGGGGGTACGAGCAGTACTTC.

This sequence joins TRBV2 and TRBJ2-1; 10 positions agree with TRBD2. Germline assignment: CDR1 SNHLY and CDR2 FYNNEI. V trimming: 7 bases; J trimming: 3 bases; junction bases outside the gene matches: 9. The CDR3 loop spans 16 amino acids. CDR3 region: CASTGSGGPYYNEQFF. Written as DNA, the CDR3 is TGTGCCAGCACGGGTAGCGGGGGGCCTTACTACAATGAGCAGTTCTTC.